This T cell receptor beta chain was identified during a study of blood T cell repertoires in COVID-19. Per the original data handling: Estimated nucleated cell counts came from reference gene primer amplification. Method: immunoSEQ multiplex PCR; TCRdb's copy keeps in-frame clones and lacks some. The V and J calls and the clone size are those of that table, but D and trimming were determined from the DNA. The sample yields over 150,000 clones, 85% to 90% seen once. J gave up 4 bases and V 5 bases, and 11 bases lay outside the gene matches. This CDR3 comprises 15 residues. Per the germline V gene, CDR1 is MDHEN and CDR2 is SYDVKM.

This TCR came from a woman in her seventies with COVID-19, enrolled during active disease. V usage is TRBV28 and J usage is TRBJ2-7; 7 positions match TRBD2. The sequenced material came from peripheral blood. CDR3 sequence reads: CASSPPGLRYYEQYF. The CDR3 DNA reads TGTGCCAGCAGTCCTCCGGGACTACGCTATTACGAGCAGTACTTC.